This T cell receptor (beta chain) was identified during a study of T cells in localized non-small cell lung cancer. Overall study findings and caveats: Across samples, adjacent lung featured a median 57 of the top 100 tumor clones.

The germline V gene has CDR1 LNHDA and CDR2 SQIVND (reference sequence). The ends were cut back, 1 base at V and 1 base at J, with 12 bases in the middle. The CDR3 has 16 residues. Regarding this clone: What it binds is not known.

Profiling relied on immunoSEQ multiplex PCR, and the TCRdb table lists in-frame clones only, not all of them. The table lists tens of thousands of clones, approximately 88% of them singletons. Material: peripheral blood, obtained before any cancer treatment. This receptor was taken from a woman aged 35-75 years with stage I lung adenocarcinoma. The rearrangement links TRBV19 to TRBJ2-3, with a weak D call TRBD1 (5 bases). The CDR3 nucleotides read TGTGCCAGTAGTATAGGCGCAGGGTGGGGCACAGATACGCAGTATTTT. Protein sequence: CASSIGAGWGTDTQYF.